This T cell receptor beta chain was sequenced in a study of blood T cells in healthy people across ages. This clonotype was detected a few times. No antigen is known for it. The use of a sample-barcoded 5' primer and a J-beta primer mix characterized a second PCR of roughly 6 to 11 cycles. TCRdb reanalysed the 5' RACE reads using MiXCR and keeps one entry per CDR3 protein. The sample yields some 880,000 distinct CDR3 sequences, roughly 40% seen once. Study outcomes and limitations: Naive CD4+ cell counts and diversity both ran higher in long-lived than in aged donors. Correlation between TCR beta diversity and naive T cell percentage was strong. Observed TCR beta diversity per million T cells went down as age went up. This fall followed a roughly linear course with age.

This CDR3 spans 14 amino acids. CDR1 and CDR2 from the germline V gene are SGHRS and YFSETQ. J gave up 7 bases and V 7 bases, and 6 bases lay outside the gene matches. The chain links TRBV5-1 to TRBJ2-1, with TRBD2 matching over 12 bases. The specimen sequenced was blood. The sequence came from a man between 18 and 29 years old in good health. CDR3 sequence: CASGLAGRMNEQFF. The CDR3, as DNA: TGCGCCAGCGGACTAGCGGGGAGGATGAATGAGCAGTTCTTC.